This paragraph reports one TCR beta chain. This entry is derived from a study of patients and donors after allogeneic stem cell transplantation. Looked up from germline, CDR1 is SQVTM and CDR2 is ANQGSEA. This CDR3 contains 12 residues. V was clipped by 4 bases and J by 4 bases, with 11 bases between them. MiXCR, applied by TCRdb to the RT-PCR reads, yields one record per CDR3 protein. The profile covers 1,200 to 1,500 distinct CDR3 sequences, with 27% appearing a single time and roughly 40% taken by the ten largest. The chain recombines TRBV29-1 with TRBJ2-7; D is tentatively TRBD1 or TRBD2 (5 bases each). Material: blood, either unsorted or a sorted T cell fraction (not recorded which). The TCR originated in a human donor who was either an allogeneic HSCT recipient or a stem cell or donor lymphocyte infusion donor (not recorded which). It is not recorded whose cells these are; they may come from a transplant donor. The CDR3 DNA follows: TGCAGCGTTGCCGGGGCCGGGTACGAGCAGTACTTC. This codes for CSVAGAGYEQYF.